This is a list of T cell receptor beta chains from one sample in a study of shared clonotypes between healthy human individuals. The data were produced by immunoSEQ multiplex PCR, yet TCRdb's version contains in-frame clones alone and is incomplete. This table has 2 million to 3 million clones, over 85% appearing once. Sequenced material: naive CD4+ T cells sorted from blood. These receptors were collected from a man between 18 and 29 years old in good health. CDR3s include the opening cysteine and the closing phenylalanine or tryptophan. A D gene is named only where the DNA matches it firmly. Size values are once, few and many counts, or a class for expanded clones, and some rows have none.

clone size	V gene	D gene	J gene	CDR3 DNA	CDR3 protein
.	TRBV10-3	TRBD2	TRBJ2-1	TGTGCCATCAGTGAGTCCGGGGGGGTACAACACAATGAGCAGTTCTTC	CAISESGGVQHNEQFF
.	TRBV5-4	.	TRBJ1-1	TGTGCCAGCAGCTTGGACACTCTCAGTGAAGCTTTCTTT	CASSLDTLSEAFF
.	TRBV29-1	.	TRBJ1-1	TGCAGCTCAAGGGGCGCGACGGGGAACACTGAAGCTTTCTTT	CSSRGATGNTEAFF
once	TRBV20-1	.	TRBJ2-7	TGCAGTGCTAGCTTGGACGGAGAGCAGTACTTC	CSASLDGEQYF
.	TRBV5-5	.	TRBJ2-5	TGTGCCAGCACCACACGGGGTGCGGACGGTATAGGGGAGACCCAGTACTTC	CASTTRGADGIGETQYF
once	TRBV9	.	TRBJ1-2	TGTGCCAGCAGCTCCTTGACAGGCCCCTATGGCTACACCTTC	CASSSLTGPYGYTF
.	TRBV19	.	TRBJ1-5	TGTGCCAGTAGCCCTACAGGGATTAATCAGCCCCAGCATTTT	CASSPTGINQPQHF
.	TRBV12-5	.	TRBJ2-5	TGTGCTAGTGGGCCAGGGTCCGGGGAGACCCAGTACTTC	CASGPGSGETQYF
.	TRBV27	.	TRBJ2-5	TGTGCCAGCCGTAGGGGCCTCGGTGGGGACCAGTACTTC	CASRRGLGGDQYF
.	TRBV19	.	TRBJ2-3	TGTGCCAGTAGTATTCATTTTGATACGCAGTATTTT	CASSIHFDTQYF
.	TRBV27	.	TRBJ1-2	TGTGCCAGCAGTCCGCGGACGCCTGGGGACGGCTACACCTTC	CASSPRTPGDGYTF
.	TRBV19	TRBD1	TRBJ2-1	TGTGCCAGTAGTACCGGTGGACAGGGGCGGTACAATGAGCAGTTCTTC	CASSTGGQGRYNEQFF
.	TRBV6-6	.	TRBJ2-7	TGTGCCAGCAACCAGGGAACGGGTGAGCAGTACTTC	CASNQGTGEQYF
.	TRBV5-5	TRBD1	TRBJ2-7	TGTGCCAGCAGCTTGGAGGGGGCGCATTCCTACGAGCAGTACTTC	CASSLEGAHSYEQYF
.	TRBV5-1	.	TRBJ1-2	TGCGCCAGCAGCTTGGGCCTCTCTCCAGGCTACACCTTC	CASSLGLSPGYTF
.	TRBV18	.	TRBJ2-7	TGTGCCAGCTCTCTACAGGGTAACGAGCAGTACTTC	CASSLQGNEQYF
few	TRBV28	.	TRBJ1-6	TGTGCCACCTCCTATAATTCACCCCTCCACTTT	CATSYNSPLHF
.	TRBV28	TRBD2	TRBJ2-2	TGTGCCAGCAGAGGTAGCGGGTTGGGCGGGGAGCTGTTTTTT	CASRGSGLGGELFF
.	TRBV10-1	TRBD2	TRBJ2-1	TGCGCCAGCAGTCCGCGCGGGACTAGCGTCAATGAGCAGTTCTTC	CASSPRGTSVNEQFF
.	TRBV13	TRBD2	TRBJ2-1	TGTGCCAGCAGTCAAGTCCTAGCGGGGGTCAATGAGCAGTTCTTC	CASSQVLAGVNEQFF
.	TRBV5-1	TRBD1	TRBJ2-5	TGCGCCAGCAGCGTGACAGGGAACCAAGAGACCCAGTACTTC	CASSVTGNQETQYF
.	TRBV14	TRBD1	TRBJ1-2	TGTGCCAGCAGCCAACAACAGGGGGTCGACGTCTACACCTTC	CASSQQQGVDVYTF
.	TRBV7-9	.	TRBJ1-6	TGTGCCAGCGAGGAGGGGGTAAATAATTCACCCCTCCACTTT	CASEEGVNNSPLHF
once	TRBV5-1	.	TRBJ1-1	TGCGCCAGCAGCCGAGACCTTAGACAGTCAAACACTGAAGCTTTCTTT	CASSRDLRQSNTEAFF
.	TRBV10-3	TRBD2	TRBJ2-3	TGTGCCATCAGAAAGGGACTAGCGAACACAGATACGCAGTATTTT	CAIRKGLANTDTQYF
.	TRBV6-5	.	TRBJ2-1	TGTGCCAGCAGGGCTAGAATGGCCTACAATGAGCAGTTCTTC	CASRARMAYNEQFF
.	TRBV28	TRBD1	TRBJ1-4	TGTGCCAGCAGAAGAACGGGACAGGGATATGAAAAACTGTTTTTT	CASRRTGQGYEKLFF